This note documents a single TCR beta chain sequence. This CDR3 spans 13 amino acids. V was clipped by 6 bases and J by 8 bases, with 16 bases between them. The Seattle patients, enrolled during active infection, were followed longitudinally. This sample is drawn from a study of blood T cell repertoires in COVID-19. Turning to the study itself: Some COVID-19 samples were acute and others convalescent; all came from the United States, Italy and Spain.

Here immunoSEQ multiplex PCR was the method, and the copy in TCRdb shows in-frame clones only, minus some. The sample includes approximately 340,000 clones, roughly 86% of them seen just once. Source material: peripheral blood. This clonotype originated in a man between 25 and 39 years old with COVID-19, enrolled during active disease. This sequence joins TRBV12-3 or TRBV12-4 and TRBJ1-2, with D possibly matching TRBD1 (5 bases). CDR3 coding DNA: TGTGCCAGCAGCGCGACAGAAAGGGGCGGCTACACCTTC. It translates to CASSATERGGYTF.